These 21 T cell receptor beta chains were sequenced from one sample in a study of shared clonotypes between healthy human individuals. Assay: immunoSEQ multiplex PCR; the TCRdb copy retains only in-frame clones and omits some. The sample includes roughly 2.4 million clones, approximately 96% of them seen just once. The sample was naive CD4+ T cells sorted from blood. The subset here: CD45RA+ positively selected. The receptors were gathered from a man aged 18 to 29 in good health.

The chain has TRBV6-1 and TRBJ1-6; D is ambiguous. In germline, CDR1 is MNHNS, CDR2 SASEGT. The ends were cut back, 7 bases at V and 8 bases at J, with 12 bases in the middle. The CDR3 runs 13 residues. The CDR3 sequence: CASTLMGDSPLHF. CDR3 DNA sequence: TGTGCCAGCACCCTGATGGGAGATTCACCCCTCCACTTT.

The chain has TRBV5-1 and TRBJ1-3; TRBD1 aligns across 10 bases. The CDR3 totals 17 residues. The V and J ends lost 3 bases and 0 bases, in that order; junction bases with no gene match: 6. Germline V gene sequence: CDR1 SGHRS, CDR2 YFSETQ. Here the CDR3 DNA reads TGCGCCAGCAGCTCGACGGGACAGGGGTACTCTGGAAACACCATATATTTT. Its protein is CASSSTGQGYSGNTIYF.

The chain recombines TRBV18 with TRBJ1-1; 7 bases agree with TRBD1. CDR1 and CDR2 (germline): KGHSH, LQKENI. V was clipped by 3 bases and J by 3 bases; unmatched bases: 7. The length of the CDR3 is 15 residues. The CDR3 DNA is TGTGCCAGCTCACCCCACCAGGGGGGCGACACTGAAGCTTTCTTT. Translating gives CASSPHQGGDTEAFF. Full variable domain (rest looked up from reference TRBV18 and TRBJ1-1): NAGVMQNPRHLVRRRGQEARLRCSPMKGHSHVYWYRQLPEEGLKFMVYLQKENIIDESGMPKERFSAEFPKEGPSILRIQQVVRGDSAAYFCASSPHQGGDTEAFFGQGTRLTVV.

The rearrangement links TRBV19 to TRBJ2-3, with 11 nucleotides matching TRBD2. The CDR3 consists of 13 residues. CDR1 and CDR2 from the germline V gene are LNHDA and SQIVND (reference sequence). After removal of 9 bases from V and 5 bases from J, the junction contained 4 bases not matched to a gene. In DNA form, the CDR3 reads TGTGCCAGCGGACTAGCGGGCGGAGATACGCAGTATTTT. This translates into CASGLAGGDTQYF.

This chain uses TRBV10-3 with TRBJ1-1, with D unresolved. This CDR3 has 12 residues. Per the germline V gene, CDR1 is ENHRY and CDR2 is SYGVKD. V lost 1 base to trimming and J lost 7 bases, with 7 bases between them. Here the CDR3 reads CAISEYSSEAFF. CDR3 DNA sequence: TGTGCCATCAGTGAGTACAGCAGTGAAGCTTTCTTT.

This chain links TRBV6-5 with TRBJ1-3, with D tentatively TRBD1 (6 bases). Trimming pared 5 bases from V and 0 bases from J, leaving 11 bases between. Germline V gene data show CDR1 as MNHEY and CDR2 as SVGAGI. This CDR3 contains 15 residues. The CDR3 nucleotides read TGTGCCAGCAGTACAAACAGGGACTCTGGAAACACCATATATTTT. It translates to CASSTNRDSGNTIYF.

The chain has TRBV2 and TRBJ1-1; D gene ambiguous. V dropped 2 bases and J dropped 8 bases, with 12 bases sitting between them. The CDR3 totals 13 residues. Germline-derived CDR1 and CDR2 are SNHLY and FYNNEI. The CDR3 is CASSELGQQEAFF. CDR3 DNA sequence: TGTGCCAGCAGTGAATTAGGCCAGCAGGAAGCTTTCTTT.

The gene calls are TRBV5-1 and TRBJ2-5; D may be TRBD1 or TRBD2 (6 bases each). V was shortened by 3 bases and J by 4 bases, with 13 bases between the two germline ends. Germline V gene lookup returns CDR1 SGHRS and CDR2 YFSETQ. The length of the CDR3 is 14 residues. The chain's CDR3 is CASSWRGDVETQYF. The CDR3 nucleotides are TGCGCCAGCAGCTGGAGGGGGGACGTAGAGACCCAGTACTTC.

The rearrangement links TRBV5-4 to TRBJ2-7; TRBD1 matches 7 bases. Per germline, CDR1 SGHNT and CDR2 YYREEE (reference sequence). The CDR3 is 14 residues long. V shed 0 bases, J shed 4 bases, and the junction held 4 bases outside the gene matches. CDR3 protein: CASSLAGTEYEQYF. The CDR3 bases are TGTGCCAGCAGCTTGGCCGGGACAGAATACGAGCAGTACTTC.

This rearrangement joins TRBV27 to TRBJ1-2; 7 bases agree with TRBD1. The CDR3 totals 17 residues. CDR1 and CDR2 (germline): MNHEY, SMNVEV (reference sequence). Unmatched junction bases numbered 15, after V lost 5 bases and J lost 3 bases. CDR3 protein: CASSPGTERPRDYGYTF. The CDR3 region has the DNA TGTGCCAGCAGTCCGGGGACAGAACGTCCAAGGGACTATGGCTACACCTTC.

Concerning this clone: At the DNA level, this CDR3 is encoded by other sequences in the same sample as well. The chain uses TRBV6-5 and TRBJ2-5; 8 bases agree with TRBD1. After removal of 5 bases from V and 2 bases from J, the junction contained 1 base not matched to a gene. Germline CDR1 and CDR2: MNHEY and SVGAGI. The CDR3 loop spans 13 amino acids. CDR3 residues: CASSRDRQETQYF. In nucleotides, the CDR3 is TGTGCCAGCAGTCGGGACAGGCAAGAGACCCAGTACTTC.

The V gene is TRBV28, the J gene TRBJ2-2, with 9 bases identical to TRBD1. V shed 1 base and J 0 bases; nucleotides not matched to a gene: 6. This CDR3 is 18 amino acids long. Germline V lookup: CDR1 MDHEN, CDR2 SYDVKM. The CDR3 spells CASSLYGTGISNTGELFF. Here the CDR3 DNA reads TGTGCCAGCAGTTTATACGGGACAGGGATTTCGAACACCGGGGAGCTGTTTTTT.

This clone appeared a few times. The chain recombines TRBV7-9 with TRBJ1-1; 8 bases fit TRBD1. This CDR3 is built from 12 residues. Germline loops: CDR1 SEHNR, CDR2 FQNEAQ (reference sequence). The ends lost 5 bases at V and 4 bases at J; junction bases unmatched: 0. CDR3 in amino acids: CASSGQGTEAFF. Written as DNA, the CDR3 is TGTGCCAGCAGCGGACAGGGCACTGAAGCTTTCTTT.

Remarks on this clone: At the DNA level, this CDR3 is encoded by other sequences in the same sample as well. The chain employs TRBV6-1 and TRBJ2-5, with D possibly TRBD2 on 6 matching bases. V lost 5 bases, J lost 5 bases, and 12 bases lay in between. This CDR3 has 13 residues. Germline-derived CDR1 and CDR2 are MNHNS and SASEGT. The CDR3 DNA is TGTGCCAGCAGTCTACTAGCCGGGGAGACCCAGTACTTC. Translated, it gives CASSLLAGETQYF.

This clone was recorded a few times. The chain employs TRBV5-1 and TRBJ1-3; unclear D gene. This CDR3 spans 14 amino acids. Looked up from germline, CDR1 is SGHRS and CDR2 is YFSETQ. Trimming pared 2 bases from V and 3 bases from J, leaving 9 bases between. For the CDR3, the DNA is TGCGCCAGCAGCTTTGCGGGATTTGGAAACACCATATATTTT. Residues: CASSFAGFGNTIYF. Using reference TRBV5-1 and TRBJ1-3 for the parts outside the CDR3, the full variable domain is KAGVTQTPRYLIKTRGQQVTLSCSPISGHRSVSWYQQTPGQGLQFLFEYFSETQRNKGNFPGRFSGRQFSNSRSEMNVSTLELGDSALYLCASSFAGFGNTIYFGEGSWLTVV.

The chain recombines TRBV19 with TRBJ1-5, with D hard to call. The CDR3 is 16 residues long. Trimming took 6 bases from V and 0 from J, leaving 15 bases between them. CDR1 and CDR2 (germline): LNHDA, SQIVND (reference sequence). The CDR3 DNA sequence: TGTGCCAGTAGGGGAGTCCCCTCCGGTAGCAATCAGCCCCAGCATTTT. Encoded protein: CASRGVPSGSNQPQHF.

J is TRBJ2-3 and V is TRBV7-9, with 11 bases fitting TRBD2. The V and J ends lost 6 bases and 2 bases, in that order; junction bases with no gene match: 4. Germline V gives CDR1 SEHNR, CDR2 FQNEAQ (reference sequence). The CDR3 is made up of 15 amino acids. The CDR3 DNA sequence: TGTGCCAGCAGACAGGGACTAGCGGACACAGATACGCAGTATTTT. Translated: CASRQGLADTDTQYF.

This chain joins TRBV2 and TRBJ2-7; 11 nucleotides match TRBD2. Germline V gene sequence: CDR1 SNHLY, CDR2 FYNNEI. The V gene end was trimmed by 1 base and the J gene end by 3 bases; junction bases not matched to a gene: 14. This CDR3 comprises 19 residues. The chain's CDR3 is CASSEGLAGSYFGLYEQYF. In DNA form, the CDR3 reads TGTGCCAGCAGTGAAGGACTAGCGGGGTCTTATTTCGGCCTCTACGAGCAGTACTTC.

The V and J genes are TRBV7-2 and TRBJ1-1, with D hard to call. This CDR3 is 15 amino acids long. CDR1 SGHTA and CDR2 FQGNSA come from the germline V gene. V was pared by 4 bases and J by 6 bases, with 18 bases between. The CDR3 bases are TGTGCCAGCAGCTGGGCGCGTCCTTTGAGGGCTGAAGCTTTCTTT. Translation: CASSWARPLRAEAFF.

V usage is TRBV5-6 and J usage is TRBJ2-7; TRBD2 is a possible D gene (6 bases). The germline V and J ends were trimmed by 1 base and 0 bases, with 11 bases remaining between them. CDR1 and CDR2 from the germline V gene are SGHDT and YYEEEE. This CDR3 spans 15 amino acids. This CDR3 reads CASSLRLVSSYEQYF. CDR3 nucleotide sequence: TGTGCCAGCAGCTTGCGACTAGTAAGCTCCTACGAGCAGTACTTC.

J is TRBJ1-5 and V is TRBV19, with D perhaps TRBD1 (5 bases). Germline V lookup: CDR1 LNHDA, CDR2 SQIVND (reference sequence). The CDR3 length is 13 residues. Deletions cut 10 bases from V and 4 bases from J, with 14 bases between. The CDR3 DNA reads as TGTGCCACCGGGGACTTTAATAATCAGCCCCAGCATTTT. It codes for CATGDFNNQPQHF.